A single T cell receptor beta chain is shown here with its context. This clonotype was seen only a few times. Its binding antigen is unknown. No base quality values were provided; no much bigger clone lies one nucleotide off. The sample belongs to a study of response to subunit inactivated influenza vaccine (dated by TCRdb to between 2017 and 2018). In the study overall: Deep quantitative T cell receptor repertoire profiling was used in the study to track responses to a trivalent subunit inactivated influenza vaccine. Points the paper makes about the study in general: It was suggested by the authors that each seasonal influenza vaccination may recruit only a limited number of new T cells.

The protocol used for the library was RT-PCR. Sequencing was performed on an Illumina HiSeq 2500. TCRdb cleaned the public reads at Q25 with fastp, built clones with MiXCR and kept in-frame beta chains. Entries that share a CDR3 protein sequence are merged under the most common genes and DNA. The sample table shows hundreds of thousands of distinct CDR3 sequences, and approximately 24% are seen once. The ten largest clones represent 1.5% to 2% of the sample. Reading from cysteine to phenylalanine, the CDR3 counts 15 amino acids. Only CDR3 DNA is held: 45 bases, read in frame from base 1. At the junction V is shortened by 6 bases and J by 2 bases, with 18 bases in between. As encoded in the germline V gene (reference sequence), CDR1 is DFQATT while CDR2 is SNEGSKA.

The source was CD4+ T cells sorted from PBMCs, collected 5 days after vaccination. Recombination connected TRBV20-1 to TRBJ2-3; no D gene call is confident. This TCR derives from a man over 45 who received an inactivated influenza vaccine. Donor details come from another sample of the same person, matched by shared clones. The CDR3 here reads CSAIGARSSTDTQYF. The DNA sequence follows: TGCAGTGCCATCGGAGCTAGATCCTCCACAGATACGCAGTATTTT.